What follows describes a single T cell receptor (beta chain). Unmatched junction bases numbered 6, after V lost 3 bases and J lost 3 bases. The CDR3 extends over 14 amino acids. The germline gives CDR1 SGDLS, CDR2 YYNGEE. This sample is drawn from a study of T cell changes during pregnancy in multiple sclerosis. Libraries were prepared by immunoSEQ multiplex PCR; TCRdb keeps only in-frame clonotypes and omits some of them. The sample includes more than 35,000 clones, 90% to 95% of them seen just once. This TCR came from a female donor with multiple sclerosis, enrolled in a pregnancy study. The specimen was CD8+ T cells from peripheral blood mononuclear cells, collected in the third trimester of pregnancy. The J gene is TRBJ2-7, the V gene TRBV9; 7 nucleotides align to TRBD2. This CDR3 is CASSALAEFYEQYF. For the CDR3, the DNA is TGTGCCAGCAGCGCGCTAGCGGAGTTCTACGAGCAGTACTTC. The complete variable domain, with remaining parts taken from reference TRBV9 and TRBJ2-7, reads DSGVTQTPKHLITATGQRVTLRCSPRSGDLSVYWYQQSLDQGLQFLIQYYNGEERAKGNILERFSAQQFPDLHSELNLSSLELGDSALYFCASSALAEFYEQYFGPGTRLTVT.